The entry below describes one T cell receptor (beta chain). Its cognate antigen is unknown. This sample stems from a study of cytomegalovirus exposure and HLA in healthy donors. Study observations and caveats: Excluded were some V segments that proved indistinguishable, including TRBV6-2 and TRBV6-3. Most of the TCR beta V segments (in an earlier analysis) were productive either about 87% or about 30% of the time.

The PCR had 60 Vbeta and 13 Jbeta primers. Generated by immunoSEQ multiplex PCR, the TCRdb table keeps only in-frame clones and is missing some. Its listing shows 100,000 to 150,000 clones. The CDR3 has 16 amino acids. V gave up 1 base and J gave up 2 bases, with 14 bases separating them. In germline, CDR1 is MGHDK, CDR2 SYGVNS. The receptor comes from a man aged 18 to 35 in good health and CMV-seronegative. The sequenced sample consisted of PBMCs. The chain couples TRBV25-1 to TRBJ2-5, with a tentative D call TRBD2 (6 bases). The CDR3 DNA reads as TGTGCCAGCAGTGAATTCGGAGGGTCGGGGCAAGAGACCCAGTACTTC. Translating it yields CASSEFGGSGQETQYF. Full variable domain (missing parts from reference TRBV25-1 and TRBJ2-5): EADIYQTPRYLVIGTGKKITLECSQTMGHDKMYWYQQDPGMELHLIHYSYGVNSTEKGDLSSESTVSRIRTEHFPLTLESARPSHTSQYLCASSEFGGSGQETQYFGPGTRLLVL.